A single count supports the clone carrying this T cell receptor beta chain. The data belong to a study of blood T cell repertoires in COVID-19. Method: immunoSEQ multiplex PCR; TCRdb's copy keeps in-frame clones and lacks some. Of approximately 250,000 clones in the sample, around 89% were seen once. J was trimmed by 7 bases and V by 0 bases; bases with no gene match: 5. Germline V lookup: CDR1 SGDLS, CDR2 YYNGEE. This CDR3 has 15 amino acids. The receptor comes from a woman under 40 with acute COVID-19. Material for sequencing was PBMCs or T cells enriched from blood (not recorded which). The chain recombines TRBV9 with TRBJ2-1; TRBD2 agrees at 9 bases. CDR3 DNA: TGTGCCAGCAGCGTAGAACTAGCGGGCCTTAATGAGCAGTTCTTC. Amino acids: CASSVELAGLNEQFF.